Listed below are T cell receptor beta chains from one sample, sequenced in a study of blood T cell repertoires in COVID-19. Sequencing used immunoSEQ multiplex PCR; TCRdb keeps in-frame clones, though not all of them. The top ten clones hold more than 3% of a sample with 150,000 to 200,000 clones, approximately 86% of them seen once. Sequencing was done on a sample of peripheral blood. These receptors were taken from a man between 70 and 80 years old with acute or convalescent COVID-19. Each CDR3 is given with its conserved first and last residue. The order of the fields is V gene, D gene, clone size, J gene, CDR3 protein, CDR3 DNA. The D gene is left open where the match is weak. Some rows have no size entry. The others give once, few or many, or a class for an expanded clone.

TRBV7-9	-	-	TRBJ1-2	CASSLAGGYGYTF	TGTGCCAGCAGCTTAGCGGGAGGCTATGGCTACACCTTC
TRBV28	TRBD1	-	TRBJ1-5	CASRRKTGQDQPQHF	TGTGCCAGCAGACGGAAGACAGGGCAAGATCAGCCCCAGCATTTT
TRBV5-1	-	-	TRBJ2-7	CASSSNRGGGEQYF	TGCGCCAGCAGCTCGAACAGGGGAGGTGGCGAGCAGTACTTC
TRBV28	TRBD1	-	TRBJ2-7	CASSLLGQGAYEQYF	TGTGCCAGCAGTTTATTAGGACAGGGGGCCTACGAGCAGTACTTC
TRBV11-1	TRBD2	-	TRBJ2-1	CASSQGLAGVIGEQFF	TGTGCCAGCAGCCAGGGACTAGCGGGAGTTATAGGTGAGCAGTTCTTC
TRBV2	-	-	TRBJ1-3	CASSYDPNTIYF	TGTGCCAGCAGCTACGATCCGAACACCATATATTTT
TRBV5-4	-	-	TRBJ2-7	CASSLPGSSYEQYF	TGTGCCAGCAGCTTGCCCGGGAGCTCCTACGAGCAGTACTTC
TRBV29-1	-	-	TRBJ1-2	CSVEVRTPFGYTF	TGCAGCGTTGAGGTCAGGACTCCATTTGGCTACACCTTC
TRBV4-2	-	few	TRBJ1-6	CASSHGGNNSPLHF	TGTGCCAGCAGCCACGGGGGGAATAATTCACCCCTCCACTTT
TRBV7-2	TRBD1	-	TRBJ2-1	CASSFWVGTGNEQFF	TGTGCCAGCAGCTTTTGGGTAGGGACAGGGAATGAGCAGTTCTTC
TRBV5-1	TRBD1	-	TRBJ1-5	CASSLTGGHQPQHF	TGCGCCAGCAGCTTAACAGGGGGGCATCAGCCCCAGCATTTT
TRBV5-5	TRBD1	once	TRBJ2-7	CASSAPGQLEEQYF	TGTGCCAGCAGCGCGCCGGGACAGCTCGAAGAGCAGTACTTC
TRBV4-1	TRBD2	few	TRBJ2-1	CASSQERHGRSYNEQFF	TGCGCCAGCAGCCAAGAAAGGCACGGGAGGTCGTACAATGAGCAGTTCTTC
TRBV5-1	-	-	TRBJ1-5	CASSLWGAQPQHF	TGCGCCAGCAGCTTGTGGGGAGCTCAGCCCCAGCATTTT
TRBV6-1	TRBD1	few	TRBJ1-4	CASSDLTGGSEKLFF	TGTGCCAGCAGTGATCTGACAGGGGGAAGTGAAAAACTGTTTTTT
TRBV15	-	once	TRBJ1-2	CATSRDKGGYGYTF	TGTGCCACCAGCAGAGATAAGGGAGGCTATGGCTACACCTTC
TRBV2	-	-	TRBJ1-4	CASTSSGEKLFF	TGTGCCAGCACCTCTTCGGGGGAAAAACTGTTTTTT
TRBV7-9	-	-	TRBJ1-2	CASSTPPRLGGGYTF	TGTGCCAGCAGCACACCCCCCCGCCTCGGCGGTGGCTACACCTTC
TRBV3-1/TRBV3-2	TRBD1	few	TRBJ2-2	CASSRPGTGSGELFF	TGTGCCAGCAGCCGTCCCGGGACAGGGTCCGGGGAGCTGTTTTTT
TRBV28	-	-	TRBJ2-2	CASSSPGVDHTGELFF	TGTGCCAGCAGTTCGCCCGGGGTAGATCACACCGGGGAGCTGTTTTTT
TRBV2	TRBD1	-	TRBJ1-5	CASRWTGNQPQHF	TGTGCCAGCCGTTGGACAGGGAATCAGCCCCAGCATTTT
TRBV25-1	TRBD1	-	TRBJ1-4	CASSEYMPGTGGREKLFF	TGTGCCAGCAGTGAATATATGCCCGGGACAGGGGGTCGGGAAAAACTGTTTTTT
TRBV28	-	few	TRBJ2-5	CASRPEGRETQYF	TGTGCCAGCAGACCAGAGGGCAGGGAGACCCAGTACTTC
TRBV27	-	-	TRBJ2-3	CAPGDTDTQYF	TGTGCCCCGGGGGACACAGATACGCAGTATTTT
TRBV24-1	-	-	TRBJ1-4	CATSDAGQDGEKLFF	TGTGCCACCAGTGATGCAGGGCAGGATGGAGAAAAACTGTTTTTT
TRBV20-1	-	-	TRBJ1-2	CSASWRGDGYTF	TGCAGTGCAAGTTGGAGGGGCGATGGCTACACCTTC
TRBV6-2/TRBV6-3	-	few	TRBJ1-1	CASSYVGPNTEAFF	TGTGCCAGCAGTTACGTGGGCCCGAACACTGAAGCTTTCTTT
TRBV7-9	-	once	TRBJ1-5	CASSLAWGPDSNQPQHF	TGTGCCAGCAGCTTAGCATGGGGGCCGGATAGCAATCAGCCCCAGCATTTT
TRBV18	-	-	TRBJ1-2	CASLAAQGGYGYTF	TGTGCCAGCTTAGCAGCCCAGGGCGGCTATGGCTACACCTTC
TRBV18	TRBD2	-	TRBJ2-7	CASSPPLAGVPGEQYF	TGTGCCAGCTCACCACCGCTAGCGGGAGTCCCAGGGGAGCAGTACTTC
TRBV18	TRBD1	-	TRBJ2-1	CASTTGTEHNEQFF	TGTGCCAGTACCACCGGGACAGAACACAATGAGCAGTTCTTC
TRBV15	-	-	TRBJ2-7	CATSRPRF	TGTGCCACCAGCAGACCTAGATTC
TRBV10-3	TRBD2	-	TRBJ2-5	CAISAGLAGLQETQYF	TGTGCCATCAGTGCTGGACTAGCGGGCCTTCAAGAGACCCAGTACTTC
TRBV5-4	TRBD1	-	TRBJ1-3	CASSFRTGGNTIYF	TGTGCCAGCAGCTTTCGGACAGGTGGAAACACCATATATTTT
TRBV7-8	TRBD1	few	TRBJ1-2	CASSSGQVARGYTF	TGTGCCAGCAGCTCCGGACAGGTTGCCCGCGGCTACACCTTC
TRBV28	-	-	TRBJ1-5	CASSLIRSRGWQPQHF	TGTGCCAGCAGTTTAATAAGAAGTCGGGGTTGGCAGCCCCAGCATTTT
TRBV15	TRBD2	-	TRBJ2-7	CATSTRLAGVDEQYF	TGTGCCACCAGCACCAGACTAGCGGGAGTGGACGAGCAGTACTTC
TRBV10-3	-	-	TRBJ2-1	CAITGEQFF	TGTGCCATCACGGGTGAGCAGTTCTTC
TRBV5-4	TRBD2	-	TRBJ2-2	CASSSEVAGTGELFF	TGTGCCAGCAGCTCTGAGGTAGCGGGAACCGGGGAGCTGTTTTTT
TRBV27	-	-	TRBJ1-6	CASSLLENSPLHF	TGTGCCAGCAGCCTTCTAGAGAATTCACCCCTCCACTTT
TRBV4-3	-	once	TRBJ1-2	CASSQDWADYGYTF	TGCGCCAGCAGCCAAGACTGGGCCGACTATGGCTACACCTTC
TRBV7-2	-	-	TRBJ2-3	CASSFSPLDTQYF	TGTGCCAGCAGCTTTTCTCCCTTAGATACGCAGTATTTT
TRBV6-2/TRBV6-3	-	-	TRBJ2-5	CASSYRTPSQETQYF	TGTGCCAGCAGTTACCGAACACCCTCCCAAGAGACCCAGTACTTC
TRBV6-2/TRBV6-3	TRBD2	-	TRBJ2-3	CASSPDTSGGRTDTQYF	TGTGCCAGCAGCCCCGATACTAGCGGGGGGCGCACAGATACGCAGTATTTT
TRBV23-1	-	-	TRBJ2-2	CASPQGAGELFF	TGCGCCAGCCCCCAGGGTGCCGGGGAGCTGTTTTTT
TRBV20-1	-	-	TRBJ2-1	CSASGLREGQFF	TGCAGTGCTAGTGGTTTGCGGGAAGGTCAGTTCTTC
TRBV27	-	-	TRBJ2-2	CASSPRGITGELFF	TGTGCCAGCAGTCCCCGGGGGATAACCGGGGAGCTGTTTTTT
TRBV9	-	once	TRBJ2-3	CASSVPAAATWADTQYF	TGTGCCAGCAGCGTACCGGCAGCGGCAACCTGGGCAGATACGCAGTATTTT
TRBV28	-	-	TRBJ1-3	CASRLKQGYSGNTIYF	TGTGCCAGCAGGTTGAAACAGGGCTACTCTGGAAACACCATATATTTT
TRBV12-5	-	-	TRBJ2-5	CASGRGRGSQETQYF	TGTGCTAGTGGGCGGGGTCGGGGGAGCCAAGAGACCCAGTACTTC